This TCR beta chain is from a study of vaccination and CD4 T cells after COVID-19. Whole-study context: Overlapping peptides of the spike proteins of SARS-CoV-2, HCoV-NL63, HCoV-OC43 and HCoV-229E were used for cell stimulation.

With the Oncomine TCR Beta short-read assay, DNA from cultured CD4+ T cells was sequenced. TCRdb reanalysed the PCR reads using MiXCR and keeps one entry per CDR3 protein. Seen here are around 14,000 distinct CDR3 sequences, 51% observed once, and the top ten hold around 14%. Treatment in this sample: approximately nine-day PBMC culture with coronavirus spike peptide pools or control peptides (ViraFEST assay). The CDR3 is 12 residues long. The V end was cut by 3 bases, the J end by 3 bases, with 8 bases between. The germline gives CDR1 DFQATT, CDR2 SNEGSKA (reference sequence). About this clonotype itself: What it binds is not known.

The receptor was isolated from a human donor who had recovered from COVID-19. This chain uses TRBV20-1 with TRBJ1-1; D remains unclear. The sample consisted of CD4+ T cells from blood, cultured in vitro. CDR3 sequence (DNA): TGCAGTGCTAGTATAATTTACACTGAAGCTTTCTTT. Protein: CSASIIYTEAFF.